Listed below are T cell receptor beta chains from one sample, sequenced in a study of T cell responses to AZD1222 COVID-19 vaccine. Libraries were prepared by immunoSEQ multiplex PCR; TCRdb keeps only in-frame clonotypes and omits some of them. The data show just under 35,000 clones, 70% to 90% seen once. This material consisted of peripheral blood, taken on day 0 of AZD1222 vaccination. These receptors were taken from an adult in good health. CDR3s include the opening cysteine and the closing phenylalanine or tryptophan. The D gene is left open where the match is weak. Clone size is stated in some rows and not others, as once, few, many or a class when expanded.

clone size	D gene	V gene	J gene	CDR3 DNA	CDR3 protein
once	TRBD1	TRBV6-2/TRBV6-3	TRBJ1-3	TGTGCCAGCAGTTGGACAGGGAGGTCTGGAAACACCATATATTTT	CASSWTGRSGNTIYF
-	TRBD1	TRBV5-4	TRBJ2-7	TGTGCCATCAACCACAGGGGTGTTGGGGGACGCCCCTACGAGCAGTACTTC	CAINHRGVGGRPYEQYF
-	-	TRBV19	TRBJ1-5	TGTGCCAGTAGCCGCGCGGGGCACGACAATCAGCCCCAGCATTTT	CASSRAGHDNQPQHF
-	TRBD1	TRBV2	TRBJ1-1	TGTGCCAGCAGAGGGATATGGACAGGGACCGTTAGCGGGACTGAAGCTTTCTTT	CASRGIWTGTVSGTEAFF
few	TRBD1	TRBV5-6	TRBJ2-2	TGTGCCAGCAGCTTGCTGGGTTCACAGGGGGGCACCGGGGAGCTGTTTTTT	CASSLLGSQGGTGELFF
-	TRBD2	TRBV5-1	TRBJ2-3	TGCGCCAGCAGCTTAGCGGGGGGCACAGATACGCAGTATTTT	CASSLAGGTDTQYF
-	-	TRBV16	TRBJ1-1	TGTGCCAGCAGCCCGAACACTGAAGCTTTCTTT	CASSPNTEAFF
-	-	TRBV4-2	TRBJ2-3	TGTGCCAGCAGCCAAGTAGTCTTCGGCGGGCGATTGGATACGCAGTATTTT	CASSQVVFGGRLDTQYF
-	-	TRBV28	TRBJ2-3	TGTGCCAGCAGTTTGTCCGGGACAGATACGCAGTATTTT	CASSLSGTDTQYF
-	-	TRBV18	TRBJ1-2	TGTGCCAGCTCACCCACTAACTATGGCTACACCTTC	CASSPTNYGYTF
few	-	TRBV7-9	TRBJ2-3	TGTGCCAGCAGCCCGGGGCTGAGCACAGATACGCAGTATTTT	CASSPGLSTDTQYF
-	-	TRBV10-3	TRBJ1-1	TGTGCCATCAGTGAGTCGAACGGGGGAATTGAAGCTTTCTTT	CAISESNGGIEAFF
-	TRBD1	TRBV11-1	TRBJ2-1	TGTGCCAGCAGCATCGGACAGGGAGCCTACAATGAGCAGTTCTTC	CASSIGQGAYNEQFF
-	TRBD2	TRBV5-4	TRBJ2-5	TGTGCCAGCAGCTTGGCGGGAGGGAAAGAGACCCAGTACTTC	CASSLAGGKETQYF
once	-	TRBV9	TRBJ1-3	TGTGCCAGCAGCGTAGATGGAGGCTCTGGAAACACCATATATTTT	CASSVDGGSGNTIYF
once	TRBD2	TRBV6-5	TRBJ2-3	TGTGCCAGCAGTAACGGACTAGAAGCGGATACGCAGTATTTT	CASSNGLEADTQYF
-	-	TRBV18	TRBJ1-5	TGTGCCAGCTCACCACCGGGGGGGAATCAGCCCCAGCATTTT	CASSPPGGNQPQHF
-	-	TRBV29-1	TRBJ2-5	TGCAGCGTTGTGCCAGCGGAGGCCCAAGAGACCCAGTACTTC	CSVVPAEAQETQYF
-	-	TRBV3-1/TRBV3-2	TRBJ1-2	TGTGCCAGCAGCCAAGACGAGGGTTATGGGTACAGATATGGCTACACCTTC	CASSQDEGYGYRYGYTF
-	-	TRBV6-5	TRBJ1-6	TGTGCCAGCAGTTACTCGAAGCAGGTACTGAGTTCACCCCTCCACTTT	CASSYSKQVLSSPLHF
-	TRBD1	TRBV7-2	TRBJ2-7	TGTGCCAGCAGCTCATGGACCGGGACAGGGGGCCACGAGCAGTACTTC	CASSSWTGTGGHEQYF
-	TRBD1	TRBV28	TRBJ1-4	TGTGCCAGCAGTCGACAGGGGGCGGATGAAAAACTGTTTTTT	CASSRQGADEKLFF
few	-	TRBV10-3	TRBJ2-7	TGTGCCATCAGCGATGATGGCGAGCAGTACTTC	CAISDDGEQYF
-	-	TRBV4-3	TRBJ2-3	TGCGCCAGCAGCCAAGATAGGGGAAGTACGCAGTATTTT	CASSQDRGSTQYF
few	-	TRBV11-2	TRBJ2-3	TGTGCCAGCAGCTTCGCTTTGGGGACAGATACGCAGTATTTT	CASSFALGTDTQYF
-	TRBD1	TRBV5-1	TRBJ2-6	TGCGCCAGCAGCTACGGACAGGCTGGGGCCAACGTCCTGACTTTC	CASSYGQAGANVLTF
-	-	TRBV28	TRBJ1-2	TGTGCCAGCGGGAGAGTCTATGGCTACACCTTC	CASGRVYGYTF
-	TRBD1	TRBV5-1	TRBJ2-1	TGCGCCAGCAGCTTGGGACAGGGGCGTACGTACAATGAGCAGTTCTTC	CASSLGQGRTYNEQFF
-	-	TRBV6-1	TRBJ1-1	TGTGCCGGCAGTACAGTTCAGGGTGAAGCTTTCTTT	CAGSTVQGEAFF
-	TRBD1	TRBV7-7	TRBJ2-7	TGTGCCAGCAGCGCAGGACAGGGGTCCTACGAGCAGTACTTC	CASSAGQGSYEQYF
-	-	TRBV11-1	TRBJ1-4	TGTGCCAGCAGCTTAACCTGGAATGAAAAACTGTTTTTT	CASSLTWNEKLFF
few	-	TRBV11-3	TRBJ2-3	TGTGCCAGCAGCTCCCAAGGATTGGGCACGCAGTATTTT	CASSSQGLGTQYF
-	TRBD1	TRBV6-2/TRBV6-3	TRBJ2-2	TGTGCCAGCAGTCAACAGGGGGAATACGGGGAGCTGTTTTTT	CASSQQGEYGELFF
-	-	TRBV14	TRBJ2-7	TGTGCCAGCAGCCAAGGCCCACTTCAGAACGGCTACGAGCAGTACTTC	CASSQGPLQNGYEQYF
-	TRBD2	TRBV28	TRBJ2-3	TGTGCCAGCAGCATCAGACTAGCGGGAGGACCTGCGGATACGCAGTATTTT	CASSIRLAGGPADTQYF
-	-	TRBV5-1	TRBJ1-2	TGCGCCAGCAGCTTGAACTCCGGCGGCAGGGGTCATGGCTACACCTTC	CASSLNSGGRGHGYTF
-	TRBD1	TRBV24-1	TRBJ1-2	TGTGCCACCAGTGCGTCCGACAGGGTGGCTGGCTACACCTTC	CATSASDRVAGYTF
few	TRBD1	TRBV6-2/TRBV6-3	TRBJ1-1	TGTGCCAGCAGTGGACAGGGGAACACTGAAGCTTTCTTT	CASSGQGNTEAFF
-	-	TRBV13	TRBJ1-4	TGTGCCAGCAGCTTTGGACGGAGTGAAAAACTGTTTTTT	CASSFGRSEKLFF
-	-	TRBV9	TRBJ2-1	TGTGCCAGCAGCGTAGCCCTGGGCTCCTACAATGAGCAGTTCTTC	CASSVALGSYNEQFF
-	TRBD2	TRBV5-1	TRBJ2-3	TGCGCCAGCACTAGGAATCTGGCGGGGGGGCCAAATACGCAGTATTTT	CASTRNLAGGPNTQYF
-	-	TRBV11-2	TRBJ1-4	TGTGCCAGCAGCTTATACAGAGATGAAAAACTGTTTTTT	CASSLYRDEKLFF
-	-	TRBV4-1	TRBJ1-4	TGCGCCAGCAGCCAAGTGGTTCCCGCAGGGAGCTCGCGTGAAAAACTGTTTTTT	CASSQVVPAGSSREKLFF
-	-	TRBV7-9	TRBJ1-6	TGTGCCAGCAGCTTAGACCAGAGCTCCTATAATTCACCCCTCCACTTT	CASSLDQSSYNSPLHF
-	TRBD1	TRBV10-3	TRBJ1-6	TGTGCCATCAGTGAGGGGCAGGGGGGTCAAAATTCACCCCTCCACTTT	CAISEGQGGQNSPLHF
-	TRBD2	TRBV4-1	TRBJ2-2	TGCGCCAGCAGCCAAGGACTAGCTGGCACCGGGGAGCTGTTTTTT	CASSQGLAGTGELFF
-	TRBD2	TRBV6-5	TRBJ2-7	TGTGCCAGCAGTTACTCGGGAGCGGGAGGCTACGAGCAGTACTTC	CASSYSGAGGYEQYF
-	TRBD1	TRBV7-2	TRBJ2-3	TGTGCCAGCAGCTTAGGGGGGACAGTCCTGGGAGATACGCAGTATTTT	CASSLGGTVLGDTQYF
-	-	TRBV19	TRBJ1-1	TGTGCCAGTATTCCGGGTCGACTAAGATATACAATGAACACTGAAGCTTTCTTT	CASIPGRLRYTMNTEAFF
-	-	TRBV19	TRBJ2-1	TGTGCCAGTACCGCCTCCGATGAGCAGTTCTTC	CASTASDEQFF
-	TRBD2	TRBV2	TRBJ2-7	TGTGCCAGCAGTGAAGTGACCGGACTAGCGGAGCAGTACTTC	CASSEVTGLAEQYF
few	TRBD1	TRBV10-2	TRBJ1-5	TGCGCCAGCAGTGAGTGGACAGGGATGAAGCCCCAGCATTTT	CASSEWTGMKPQHF
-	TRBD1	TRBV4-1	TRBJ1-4	TGCGCCAGCAGCCTAGGGGGACAGACCAATAATGAAAAACTGTTTTTT	CASSLGGQTNNEKLFF
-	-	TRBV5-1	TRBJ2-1	TGCGCCAGCAGCTTGGTAGGGGCGGGTGAGCAGTTCTTC	CASSLVGAGEQFF
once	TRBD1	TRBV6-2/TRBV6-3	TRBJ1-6	TGTGCCAGCAGCCACCAGACAGGGATGGGTCATTCACCCCTCCACTTT	CASSHQTGMGHSPLHF
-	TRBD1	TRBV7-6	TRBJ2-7	TGTGCCAGCAGCCGGGACAGGGCATACGAGCAGTACTTC	CASSRDRAYEQYF
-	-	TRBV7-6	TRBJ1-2	TGTGCCAGCAGCGACGGGATTTCAGAGGGGCAGGGCTATGGCTACACCTTC	CASSDGISEGQGYGYTF
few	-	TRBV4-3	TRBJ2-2	TGCGCCAGCAGCCAAGCTGGGGATTTAACCGGGGAGCTGTTTTTT	CASSQAGDLTGELFF